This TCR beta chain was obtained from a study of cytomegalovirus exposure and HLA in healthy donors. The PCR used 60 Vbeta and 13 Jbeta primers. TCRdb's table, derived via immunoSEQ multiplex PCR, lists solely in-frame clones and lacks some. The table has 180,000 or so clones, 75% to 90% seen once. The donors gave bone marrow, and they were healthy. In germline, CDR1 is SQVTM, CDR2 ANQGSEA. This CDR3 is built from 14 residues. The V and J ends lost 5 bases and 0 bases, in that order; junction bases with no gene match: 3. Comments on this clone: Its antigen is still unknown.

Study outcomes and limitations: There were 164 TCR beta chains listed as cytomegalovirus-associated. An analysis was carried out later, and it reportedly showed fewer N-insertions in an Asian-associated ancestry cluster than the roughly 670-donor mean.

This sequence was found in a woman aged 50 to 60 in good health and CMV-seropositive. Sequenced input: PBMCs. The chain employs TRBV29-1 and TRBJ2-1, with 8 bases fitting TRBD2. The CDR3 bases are TGCAGCGTTAGCGGGGGTGGCTCCTACAATGAGCAGTTCTTC. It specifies CSVSGGGSYNEQFF.